Below, one TCR beta chain is given with its context. This entry is derived from a study of prognosis after radiotherapy for stage I lung cancer. Study context: Patient ages ran from about 50 to 95, with a median of approximately 69 years, and the group had about a dozen men and about 6 women.

Starting from genomic DNA, TCR beta CDR3 was amplified through two-round multiplex PCR. First-round PCR used primers specific to each TRBV and TRBJ gene. From the multiplex PCR reads, TCRdb called clonotypes with MiXCR, one entry per CDR3 protein. The table shows fewer than 25,000 distinct CDR3 sequences, with around 45% occurring only once. Blood draws of 5.5 to 7.5 milliliters of peripheral blood occurred at each of two time points. This clonotype originated in a donor at least 50 years old with non-small cell lung cancer. Source: PBMCs, taken before or after stereotactic body radiation therapy (not recorded which).

As DNA, the CDR3 is TGCAGCGTTGAAGGTCCCCACAGCAACTATGGCTACACCTTC. Its translation: CSVEGPHSNYGYTF. The chain employs TRBV29-1 and TRBJ1-2; D ambiguous. This CDR3 is 14 amino acids long. V was shortened by 1 base and J by 2 bases, with 11 bases between the two germline ends. Germline values: CDR1 SQVTM, CDR2 ANQGSEA.